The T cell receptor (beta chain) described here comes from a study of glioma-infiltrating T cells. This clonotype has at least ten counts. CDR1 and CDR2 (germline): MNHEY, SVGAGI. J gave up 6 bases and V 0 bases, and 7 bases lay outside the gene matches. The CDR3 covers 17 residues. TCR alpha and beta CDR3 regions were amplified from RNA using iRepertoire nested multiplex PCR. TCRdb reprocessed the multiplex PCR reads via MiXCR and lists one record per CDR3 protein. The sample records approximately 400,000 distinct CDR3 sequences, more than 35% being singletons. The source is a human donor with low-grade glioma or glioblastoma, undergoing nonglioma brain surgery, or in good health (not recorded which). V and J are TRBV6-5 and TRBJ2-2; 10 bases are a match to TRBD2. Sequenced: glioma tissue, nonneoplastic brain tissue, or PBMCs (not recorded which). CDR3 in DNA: TGTGCCAGCAGTTACTCGATACAGCGGGAGGGGTCCGGGGAGCTGTTTTTT. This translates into CASSYSIQREGSGELFF.